The following is a T cell receptor beta chain sequence with its context. The record originates from a study of blood T cell repertoires in COVID-19. Whole-study context: Collection of acute and convalescent COVID-19 samples took place in the United States, Italy and Spain.

CDR1 and CDR2 from the germline V gene are SNHLY and FYNNEI. The V gene end was trimmed by 5 bases and the J gene end by 5 bases; junction bases not matched to a gene: 8. The CDR3 is 15 residues long. In the authors' workflow: Reference gene primer amplification in the assay estimated nucleated cell counts. Measured with immunoSEQ multiplex PCR; TCRdb has only the in-frame clones, and not every one. That table is the source of V, J and clone size, and D and trimming were worked out from the DNA. This sample has 250,000 to 300,000 clones; about 88% occur once, and the top ten carry over 10%. Material for sequencing was peripheral blood. This receptor was obtained from a woman between 70 and 85 years old with COVID-19, enrolled during active disease. This chain uses TRBV2 with TRBJ1-5; 8 bases align to TRBD1. CDR3 nucleotide sequence: TGTGCCAGCAGTAACCAACAGGGGGGAGATCAGCCCCAGCATTTT. Protein sequence: CASSNQQGGDQPQHF.